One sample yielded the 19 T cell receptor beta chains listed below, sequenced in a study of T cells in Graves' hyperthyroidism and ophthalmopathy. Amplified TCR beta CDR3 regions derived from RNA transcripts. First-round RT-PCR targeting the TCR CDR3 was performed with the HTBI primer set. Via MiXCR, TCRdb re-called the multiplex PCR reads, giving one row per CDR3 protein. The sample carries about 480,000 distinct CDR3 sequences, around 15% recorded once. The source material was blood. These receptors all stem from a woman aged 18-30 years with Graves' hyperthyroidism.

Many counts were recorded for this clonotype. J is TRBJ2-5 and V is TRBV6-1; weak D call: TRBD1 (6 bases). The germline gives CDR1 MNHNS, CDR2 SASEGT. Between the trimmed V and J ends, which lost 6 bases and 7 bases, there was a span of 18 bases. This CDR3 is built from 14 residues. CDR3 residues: CASRLWTAWGTQYF. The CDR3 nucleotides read TGTGCCAGCAGGCTTTGGACAGCCTGGGGGACCCAGTACTTC.

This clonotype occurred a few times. The CDR3 DNA follows: TGTGCCAGCAGCCCCTCCGGGACTAGTCACTATGAGCAGTTCTTC. Encoded protein: CASSPSGTSHYEQFF. The V call is TRBV9, the J call TRBJ2-1, with 8 nucleotides matching TRBD2. CDR3 size: 15 residues. Germline V lookup: CDR1 SGDLS, CDR2 YYNGEE. V dropped 4 bases and J dropped 8; count of bases not matched to a gene: 11.

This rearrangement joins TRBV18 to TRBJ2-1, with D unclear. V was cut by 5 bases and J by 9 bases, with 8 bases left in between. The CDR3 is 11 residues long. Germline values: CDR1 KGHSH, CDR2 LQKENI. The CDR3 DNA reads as TGTGCCAGCTCAGAGCAATTTGAGCAGTTCTTC. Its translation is CASSEQFEQFF.

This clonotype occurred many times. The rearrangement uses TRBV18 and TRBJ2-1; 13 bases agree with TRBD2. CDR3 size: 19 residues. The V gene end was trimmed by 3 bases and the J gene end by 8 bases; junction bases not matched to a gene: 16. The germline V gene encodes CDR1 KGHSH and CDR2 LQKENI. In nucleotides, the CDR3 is TGTGCCAGCTCACCCACTCCTATGCTACTAGCGGGAGGGCGGCATGAGCAGTTCTTC. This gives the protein CASSPTPMLLAGGRHEQFF. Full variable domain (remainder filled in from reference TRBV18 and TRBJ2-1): NAGVMQNPRHLVRRRGQEARLRCSPMKGHSHVYWYRQLPEEGLKFMVYLQKENIIDESGMPKERFSAEFPKEGPSILRIQQVVRGDSAAYFCASSPTPMLLAGGRHEQFFGPGTRLTVL.

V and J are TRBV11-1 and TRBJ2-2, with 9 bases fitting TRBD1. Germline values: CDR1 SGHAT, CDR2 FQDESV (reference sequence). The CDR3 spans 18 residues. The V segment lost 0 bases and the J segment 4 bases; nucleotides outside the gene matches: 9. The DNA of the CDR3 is TGTGCCAGCAGCTTAGCGCCAGGGACAGGGTTTGCCACCGGGGAGCTGTTTTTT. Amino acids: CASSLAPGTGFATGELFF.

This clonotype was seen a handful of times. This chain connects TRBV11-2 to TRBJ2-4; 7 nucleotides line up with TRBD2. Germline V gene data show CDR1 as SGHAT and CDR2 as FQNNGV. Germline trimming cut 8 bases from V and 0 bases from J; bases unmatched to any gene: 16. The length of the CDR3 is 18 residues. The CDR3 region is CASSLADLRERAKNIQYF. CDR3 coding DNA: TGTGCCAGCTCTCTAGCGGATCTCCGGGAGAGAGCCAAAAACATTCAGTACTTC.

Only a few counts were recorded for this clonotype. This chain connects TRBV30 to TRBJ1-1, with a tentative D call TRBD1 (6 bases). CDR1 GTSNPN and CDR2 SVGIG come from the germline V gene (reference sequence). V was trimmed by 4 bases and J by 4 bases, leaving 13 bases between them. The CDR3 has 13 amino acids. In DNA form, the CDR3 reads TGTGCCTGGATTTACAGGGAACGCACTGAAGCTTTCTTT. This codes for CAWIYRERTEAFF.

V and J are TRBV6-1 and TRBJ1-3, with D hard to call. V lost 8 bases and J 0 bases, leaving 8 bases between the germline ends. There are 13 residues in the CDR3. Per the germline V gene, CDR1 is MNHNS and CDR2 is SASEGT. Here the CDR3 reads CASVQDSGNTIYF. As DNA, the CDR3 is TGTGCCAGCGTCCAAGACTCTGGAAACACCATATATTTT.

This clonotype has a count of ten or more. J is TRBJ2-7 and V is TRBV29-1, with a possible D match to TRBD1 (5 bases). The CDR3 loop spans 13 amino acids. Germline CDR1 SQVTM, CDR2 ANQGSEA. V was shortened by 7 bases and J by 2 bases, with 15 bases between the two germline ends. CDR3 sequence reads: CSATTARTYEQYF. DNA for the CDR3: TGCAGCGCCACGACAGCCAGAACCTACGAGCAGTACTTC.

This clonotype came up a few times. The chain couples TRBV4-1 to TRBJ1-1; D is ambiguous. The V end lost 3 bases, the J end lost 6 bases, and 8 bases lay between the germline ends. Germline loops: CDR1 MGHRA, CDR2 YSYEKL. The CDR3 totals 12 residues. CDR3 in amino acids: CASSHGDPEAFF. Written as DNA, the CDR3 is TGCGCCAGCAGCCATGGGGATCCTGAAGCTTTCTTT.

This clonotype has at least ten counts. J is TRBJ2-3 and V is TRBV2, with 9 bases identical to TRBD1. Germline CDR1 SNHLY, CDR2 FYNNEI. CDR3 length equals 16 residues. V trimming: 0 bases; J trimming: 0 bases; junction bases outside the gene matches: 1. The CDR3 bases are TGTGCCAGCAGTGAAGCCGGGACAGGGAGCACAGATACGCAGTATTTT. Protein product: CASSEAGTGSTDTQYF. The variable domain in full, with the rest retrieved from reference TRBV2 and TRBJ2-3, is EPEVTQTPSHQVTQMGQEVILRCVPISNHLYFYWYRQILGQKVEFLVSFYNNEISEKSEIFDDQFSVERPDGSNFTLKIRSTKLEDSAMYFCASSEAGTGSTDTQYFGPGTRLTVL.

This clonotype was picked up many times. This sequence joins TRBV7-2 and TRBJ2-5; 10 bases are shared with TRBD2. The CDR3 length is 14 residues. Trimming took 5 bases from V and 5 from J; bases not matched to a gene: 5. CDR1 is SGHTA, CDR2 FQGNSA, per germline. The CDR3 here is CASSLGLAMETQYF. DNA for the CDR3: TGTGCCAGCAGCCTGGGACTAGCGATGGAGACCCAGTACTTC. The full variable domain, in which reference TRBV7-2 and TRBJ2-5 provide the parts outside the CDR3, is GAGVSQSPSNKVTEKGKDVELRCDPISGHTALYWYRQSLGQGLEFLIYFQGNSAPDKSGLPSDRFSAERTGGSVSTLTIQRTQQEDSAVYLCASSLGLAMETQYFGPGTRLLVL.

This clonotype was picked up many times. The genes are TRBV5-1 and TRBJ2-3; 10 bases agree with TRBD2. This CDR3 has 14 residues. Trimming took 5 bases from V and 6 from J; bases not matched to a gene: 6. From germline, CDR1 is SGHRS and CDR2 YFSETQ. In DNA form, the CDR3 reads TGCGCCAGCAGACCATCTAGCGGGAGTGATACGCAGTATTTT. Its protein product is CASRPSSGSDTQYF. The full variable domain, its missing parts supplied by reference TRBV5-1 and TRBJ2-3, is KAGVTQTPRYLIKTRGQQVTLSCSPISGHRSVSWYQQTPGQGLQFLFEYFSETQRNKGNFPGRFSGRQFSNSRSEMNVSTLELGDSALYLCASRPSSGSDTQYFGPGTRLTVL.

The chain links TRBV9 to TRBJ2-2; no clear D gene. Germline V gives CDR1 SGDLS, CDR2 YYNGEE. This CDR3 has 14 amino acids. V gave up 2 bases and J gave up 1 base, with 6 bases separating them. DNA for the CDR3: TGTGCCAGCAGCGTTGACTTGAACACCGGGGAGCTGTTTTTT. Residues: CASSVDLNTGELFF.

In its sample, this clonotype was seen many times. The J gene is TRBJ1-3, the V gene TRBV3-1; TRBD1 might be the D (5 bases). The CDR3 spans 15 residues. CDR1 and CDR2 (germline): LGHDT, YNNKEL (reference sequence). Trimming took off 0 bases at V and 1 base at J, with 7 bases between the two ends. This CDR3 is CASSQERGSGNTIYF. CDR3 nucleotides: TGTGCCAGCAGCCAAGAGAGGGGTTCTGGAAACACCATATATTTT.

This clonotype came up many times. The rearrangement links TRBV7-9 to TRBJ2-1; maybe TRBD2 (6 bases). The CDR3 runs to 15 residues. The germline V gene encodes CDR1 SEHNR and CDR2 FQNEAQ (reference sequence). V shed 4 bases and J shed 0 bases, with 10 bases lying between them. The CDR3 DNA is TGTGCCAGCAGCTCCCTAGCGCACTCCTACAATGAGCAGTTCTTC. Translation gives CASSSLAHSYNEQFF. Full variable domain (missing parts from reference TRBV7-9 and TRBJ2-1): DTGVSQNPRHKITKRGQNVTFRCDPISEHNRLYWYRQTLGQGPEFLTYFQNEAQLEKSRLLSDRFSAERPKGSFSTLEIQRTEQGDSAMYLCASSSLAHSYNEQFFGPGTRLTVL.

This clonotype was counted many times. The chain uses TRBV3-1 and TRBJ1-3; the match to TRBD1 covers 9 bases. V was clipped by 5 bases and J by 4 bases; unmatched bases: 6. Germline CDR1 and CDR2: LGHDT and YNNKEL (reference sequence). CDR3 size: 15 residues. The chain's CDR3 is CASSKQGASGNTIYF. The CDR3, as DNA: TGTGCCAGCAGCAAACAGGGGGCGTCGGGAAACACCATATATTTT.

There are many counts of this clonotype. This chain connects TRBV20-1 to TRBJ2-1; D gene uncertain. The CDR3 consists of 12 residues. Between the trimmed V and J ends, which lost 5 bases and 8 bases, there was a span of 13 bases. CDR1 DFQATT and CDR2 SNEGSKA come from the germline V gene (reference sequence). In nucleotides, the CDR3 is TGCAGTGCTGTGTTGGGTGGAGATGAGCAGTTCTTC. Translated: CSAVLGGDEQFF.

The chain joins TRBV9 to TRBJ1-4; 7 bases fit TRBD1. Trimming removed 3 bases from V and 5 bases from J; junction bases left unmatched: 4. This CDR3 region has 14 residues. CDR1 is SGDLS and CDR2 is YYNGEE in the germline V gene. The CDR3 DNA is TGTGCCAGCAGCGGACAGACAGGGAATGAAAAACTGTTTTTT. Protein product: CASSGQTGNEKLFF.